Below are 15 T cell receptor beta chains sequenced from a single sample in a study of blood T cell repertoires in COVID-19. Here immunoSEQ multiplex PCR was the method, and the copy in TCRdb shows in-frame clones only, minus some. The table lists a few hundred thousand clones, about 89% of them singletons. Sequencing was carried out using peripheral blood. All receptors derive from a man aged 30 to 39 with acute or convalescent COVID-19.

The V gene is TRBV7-9, the J gene TRBJ2-7, with 9 bases fitting TRBD2. The CDR3 totals 15 residues. CDR1 and CDR2 from the germline V gene are SEHNR and FQNEAQ (reference sequence). Trimming removed 6 bases from V and 5 bases from J; junction bases left unmatched: 11. The CDR3 nucleotides are TGTGCCAGCAGGGGAATAGCGGGAGCCCCCCACGAGCAGTACTTC. It yields the protein CASRGIAGAPHEQYF.

This rearrangement joins TRBV6-5 to TRBJ1-5; the match to TRBD1 covers 10 bases. Germline CDR1 and CDR2: MNHEY and SVGAGI. V was pared by 4 bases and J by 5 bases, with 2 bases of the junction left unmatched. The CDR3 loop spans 14 amino acids. CDR3 nucleotides: TGTGCCAGCAGTTGGGGACAGGGGCATCAGCCCCAGCATTTT. It specifies CASSWGQGHQPQHF.

This chain links TRBV7-2 with TRBJ1-5; tentatively, D is TRBD1 (5 bases). Germline loops: CDR1 SGHTA, CDR2 FQGNSA. The CDR3 consists of 15 residues. Trimming shortened V by 1 base and J by 3 bases, and 10 bases separated the two germline ends. The CDR3 here is CASSLGQWNNQPQHF. For the CDR3, the DNA is TGTGCCAGCAGCTTAGGACAGTGGAACAATCAGCCCCAGCATTTT.

The chain recombines TRBV6-6 with TRBJ1-5; tentative D call: TRBD1 (5 bases). CDR1 is MNHNY and CDR2 is SVGAGI in the germline V gene (reference sequence). V was cut by 6 bases and J by 3 bases, with 12 bases left in between. This CDR3 has 14 residues. CDR3 protein: CASSFGQSNQPQHF. The CDR3 DNA reads as TGTGCCAGCAGCTTCGGACAATCCAATCAGCCCCAGCATTTT.

The rearrangement joins TRBV5-1 to TRBJ1-2; no reliable D call. The CDR3 contains 17 residues. Germline CDR1 reads SGHRS; CDR2 reads YFSETQ. With 2 bases removed from V and 0 bases from J, the gap between germline ends came to 17 bases. The CDR3 nucleotides are TGCGCCAGCAGCTTAACTCTTTGGAGCGGAGCTAACTATGGCTACACCTTC. This translates into CASSLTLWSGANYGYTF.

This chain joins TRBV6-5 and TRBJ2-5, with D maybe TRBD2 (6 bases). V shed 6 bases and J shed 3 bases, with 14 bases lying between them. Germline CDR1 MNHEY, CDR2 SVGAGI. CDR3 size: 14 residues. This chain's CDR3 is CASRPRDSEETQYF. The DNA for the CDR3 is TGTGCCAGCAGGCCCCGGGACTCCGAAGAGACCCAGTACTTC.

This clone was observed once. The genes are TRBV6-5 and TRBJ1-5; D is unresolved. The germline V and J ends were trimmed by 5 bases and 6 bases, with 14 bases remaining between them. The CDR3 length is 14 residues. Germline CDR1 and CDR2: MNHEY and SVGAGI. CDR3 DNA sequence: TGTGCCAGCAGTACGTTGAGGGCAGGTCAGCCCCAGCATTTT. Its translation: CASSTLRAGQPQHF.

This clone was detected once. The V call is TRBV19, the J call TRBJ1-5; D perhaps matches TRBD1 (6 bases). The CDR3 is 14 amino acids. From germline, CDR1 is LNHDA and CDR2 SQIVND (reference sequence). The V gene lost 6 bases and the J gene lost 6 bases, with 15 bases spanning the gap. CDR3 in DNA: TGTGCCAGTAGAGGTGGGGGGGCCGGTCAGCCCCAGCATTTT. This codes for CASRGGGAGQPQHF.

The chain carries TRBV6-2 or TRBV6-3 and TRBJ2-5; 8 positions match TRBD2. The CDR3 covers 15 residues. After removal of 5 bases from V and 5 bases from J, the junction contained 10 bases not matched to a gene. Germline lookup yields CDR1 MNHEY and CDR2 SVGEGT. In DNA form, the CDR3 reads TGTGCCAGCAGTCTCACAAGACTAGCGCATGAGACCCAGTACTTC. Translated: CASSLTRLAHETQYF.

The V call is TRBV6-2 or TRBV6-3, the J call TRBJ2-3; 9 positions match TRBD2. CDR1 and CDR2 from the germline V gene are MNHEY and SVGEGT. The CDR3 covers 15 residues. V shed 4 bases, J shed 5 bases, and the junction held 7 bases outside the gene matches. The CDR3 here is CASSSRGGGGDTQYF. For the CDR3, the DNA is TGTGCCAGCAGTTCGCGGGGGGGCGGAGGAGATACGCAGTATTTT.

This clone was detected once. This chain links TRBV2 with TRBJ1-5; 7 nucleotides agree with TRBD1. CDR1 SNHLY and CDR2 FYNNEI come from the germline V gene. The CDR3 runs 14 residues. J was trimmed by 0 bases and V by 8 bases; bases with no gene match: 4. CDR3 amino acids: CASGDSHSNQPQHF. For the CDR3, the DNA is TGTGCCAGCGGGGACAGCCATAGCAATCAGCCCCAGCATTTT.

This clone was observed once. V gene TRBV18 combines with J gene TRBJ1-1; 8 bases map to TRBD1. The V segment lost 3 bases and the J segment 6 bases; nucleotides outside the gene matches: 9. Germline assignment: CDR1 KGHSH and CDR2 LQKENI. CDR3 length: 15 amino acids. The CDR3 DNA reads TGTGCCAGCTCACCTAGAGCAGGGGGCGGGGCTGAAGCTTTCTTT. Residues: CASSPRAGGGAEAFF.

The CDR3: CASSVFGQGSSYEQYF. CDR3 bases: TGTGCCAGCTCTGTGTTTGGGCAGGGCAGCTCCTACGAGCAGTACTTC. This chain uses TRBV27 with TRBJ2-7; perhaps TRBD1 as D (5 bases). The germline V gene encodes CDR1 MNHEY and CDR2 SMNVEV (reference sequence). The CDR3 is 16 residues long. Trimming took 8 bases from V and 0 from J, leaving 20 bases between them.

The chain joins TRBV28 to TRBJ1-6; no clear D gene. CDR3 length equals 16 residues. From germline, CDR1 is MDHEN and CDR2 SYDVKM. V shed 8 bases and J shed 3 bases, with 17 bases lying between them. CDR3 nucleotide sequence: TGTGCCAGCTCGGGGTCCCTAGCCGGCTATAATTCACCCCTCCACTTT. Its translation is CASSGSLAGYNSPLHF.

The chain recombines TRBV29-1 with TRBJ2-4, with 7 bases aligning to TRBD2. Germline assignment: CDR1 SQVTM and CDR2 ANQGSEA. This CDR3 comprises 15 residues. The ends lost 8 bases at V and 0 bases at J; junction bases unmatched: 10. CDR3 region: CSPGGAKLAKNIQYF. CDR3 DNA sequence: TGCAGCCCGGGGGGAGCGAAACTAGCCAAAAACATTCAGTACTTC.